Listed below are T cell receptor beta chains from one sample, sequenced in a study of identical twins. MiXCR, applied by TCRdb to the 5' RACE reads, yields one record per CDR3 protein. The sample contains about 470,000 distinct CDR3 sequences, 24% of which appear only once. This same sample was also part of a study on T cells expressing NK-cell markers.

Sequencing was performed on CD4+ T cells sorted from blood. These receptors were collected from a woman aged 18-30 years in good health. Each CDR3 is given with its conserved first and last residue. The D gene is left open where the match is weak. The size entry is marked missing in some rows and otherwise reads once, few, many or a size class.

j_call clone_size d_call v_call cdr3_aa cdr3_nt
TRBJ2-4 . TRBD2 TRBV7-2 CASSQTSPFGNIQYF TGTGCCAGCAGCCAGACTAGCCCTTTTGGAAACATTCAGTACTTC
TRBJ2-7 . . TRBV12-3/TRBV12-4 CASSFVTVGALGEQYF TGTGCCAGCAGTTTTGTGACTGTTGGGGCCTTGGGGGAGCAGTACTTC
TRBJ1-1 few . TRBV7-9 CASSSLLGRTEAFF TGTGCCAGCAGCTCCCTACTCGGGAGGACTGAAGCTTTCTTT
TRBJ2-2 many . TRBV5-1 CASSFGAQNTGELFF TGCGCCAGCAGCTTCGGCGCCCAGAACACCGGGGAGCTGTTTTTT
TRBJ2-5 once TRBD2 TRBV3-1 CASSRAGGGETQYF TGTGCCAGCAGCCGAGCGGGGGGCGGGGAGACCCAGTACTTC
TRBJ2-1 . . TRBV6-1 CASNRAPGRSSAYNEQFF TGTGCCAGCAACCGCGCCCCAGGGAGGAGCAGCGCCTACAATGAGCAGTTCTTC
TRBJ2-2 . . TRBV25-1 CASSERFTGELFF TGTGCCAGCAGTGAAAGGTTTACCGGGGAGCTGTTTTTT
TRBJ2-5 . . TRBV5-1 CASSFEGLGETQYF TGCGCCAGCAGCTTTGAGGGGTTGGGAGAGACCCAGTACTTC
TRBJ2-3 . TRBD2 TRBV7-2 CASSQGLAGGRNTQYF TGTGCCAGCAGCCAGGGACTAGCGGGAGGGCGGAATACGCAGTATTTT
TRBJ2-2 . . TRBV27 CASRQTGSNTGELFF TGTGCCAGCAGGCAGACAGGCTCGAACACCGGGGAGCTGTTTTTT
TRBJ1-2 few . TRBV9 CASSVGKYGYTF TGTGCCAGCAGCGTAGGGAAGTATGGCTACACCTTC
TRBJ2-3 few TRBD1 TRBV5-1 CASSQTGVWNTQYF TGCGCCAGCAGCCAGACAGGGGTTTGGAATACGCAGTATTTT
TRBJ2-3 . . TRBV6-6 CASDGTDTQYF TGTGCCAGCGATGGGACAGATACGCAGTATTTT
TRBJ2-2 . . TRBV5-4 CATTGQGTAGELFF TGTGCCACGACGGGGCAGGGCACGGCCGGGGAGCTGTTTTTT
TRBJ1-1 . . TRBV10-3 CAITPSGKNTEAFF TGTGCCATCACCCCAAGTGGGAAGAACACTGAAGCTTTCTTT
TRBJ2-7 few . TRBV4-3 CASSRVAFVDEQYF TGCGCCAGCAGCCGCGTAGCATTTGTAGACGAGCAGTACTTC
TRBJ2-1 few TRBD2 TRBV18 CASSRPGLGNNEQFF TGTGCCAGCTCACGTCCGGGACTAGGGAACAATGAGCAGTTCTTC
TRBJ1-2 . TRBD1 TRBV6-1 CASIGDSRGYTF TGTGCCAGCATAGGGGACAGTCGTGGCTACACCTTC
TRBJ2-7 few TRBD2 TRBV11-3 CASSPSGLAGDYEQYF TGTGCCAGCAGCCCCTCGGGACTAGCGGGGGATTACGAGCAGTACTTC
TRBJ2-1 few . TRBV20-1 CSARDAAVSYNEQFF TGCAGTGCTAGAGATGCGGCAGTATCCTACAATGAGCAGTTCTTC
TRBJ2-7 few TRBD2 TRBV28 CASSSSGGQGKSSYEQYF TGTGCCAGCAGTTCGAGCGGGGGGCAGGGAAAATCCTCCTACGAGCAGTACTTC
TRBJ2-7 few . TRBV5-1 CASREGSQGSEQYF TGCGCCAGCCGCGAGGGAAGTCAGGGTAGCGAGCAGTACTTC
TRBJ2-1 . TRBD2 TRBV7-9 CASSFGTSGSRYNEQFF TGTGCCAGCAGCTTCGGGACTAGCGGGAGCCGCTACAATGAGCAGTTCTTC
TRBJ1-2 few . TRBV7-9 CASSTPYGYTF TGTGCCAGCAGTACCCCTTATGGCTACACCTTC
TRBJ2-2 . . TRBV7-3 CASSLTTGGELFF TGTGCCAGCAGCTTAACAACAGGCGGGGAGCTGTTTTTT
TRBJ1-5 few TRBD1 TRBV19 CASSIEGQGAYQPQHF TGTGCCAGTAGTATAGAAGGACAGGGGGCTTATCAGCCCCAGCATTTT
TRBJ2-7 . TRBD1 TRBV10-3 CAISGLQGREQYF TGTGCCATCAGTGGTTTACAGGGGCGCGAGCAGTACTTC
TRBJ2-1 few TRBD2 TRBV20-1 CSALAGAYNEQFF TGCAGTGCGCTAGCGGGGGCTTACAATGAGCAGTTCTTC
TRBJ2-1 few . TRBV29-1 CSGSTGTSYNEQFF TGCAGCGGCTCCACAGGGACCTCGTACAATGAGCAGTTCTTC
TRBJ2-5 . . TRBV7-2 CASSLVRSQETQYF TGTGCCAGCAGCTTAGTGCGCAGCCAAGAGACCCAGTACTTC
TRBJ2-7 . TRBD1 TRBV11-2 CASSLVDRVNEQYF TGTGCCAGCAGCTTAGTGGACAGGGTCAACGAGCAGTACTTC
TRBJ2-6 . TRBD1 TRBV2 CASTNRQGTYTGANVLTF TGTGCCAGCACGAACCGACAGGGCACCTACACTGGGGCCAACGTCCTGACTTTC
TRBJ2-3 . . TRBV12-3/TRBV12-4 CASSQAGHLRDTQYF TGTGCCAGCAGTCAAGCGGGTCACCTACGGGATACGCAGTATTTT
TRBJ2-2 few . TRBV11-2 CAGLERGKGTGELFF TGTGCGGGATTAGAACGTGGGAAGGGCACCGGGGAGCTGTTTTTT
TRBJ2-3 few . TRBV7-8 CASSPVDTQYF TGTGCCAGCAGCCCCGTAGATACGCAGTATTTT
TRBJ2-5 . . TRBV5-1 CASSYGGGSQETQYF TGCGCCAGCAGCTATGGCGGCGGATCCCAAGAGACCCAGTACTTC
TRBJ2-7 . TRBD2 TRBV25-1 CASSEALAGVQQYF TGTGCCAGCAGTGAGGCGCTAGCGGGAGTGCAGCAGTACTTC